Presented here are 13 T cell receptor beta chains from one specimen sequenced in a study of OX40 agonist ivuxolimab in advanced cancers. TCRdb's copy holds only in-frame clones and misses some; the assay was immunoSEQ multiplex PCR. The sample lists around 70,000 clones, around 83% seen once, with over 0.95% in the top ten. This material consisted of CD4+ or CD8+ T cells sorted from blood, taken in a trial of the OX40 agonist ivuxolimab. Source of these receptors: an adult with an advanced solid tumor such as melanoma, head and neck, liver or kidney cancer.

The V gene is TRBV7-2, the J gene TRBJ2-5; no clear D gene. Germline lookup yields CDR1 SGHTA and CDR2 FQGNSA. Deletions cut 3 bases from V and 11 bases from J, with 19 bases between. The CDR3 contains 14 residues. The CDR3 loop is CASSFEAVVSEQYF. DNA for the CDR3: TGTGCCAGCAGCTTTGAGGCGGTAGTAAGTGAGCAGTACTTC.

V gene TRBV5-1 combines with J gene TRBJ1-2; D unresolved. Germline loops: CDR1 SGHRS, CDR2 YFSETQ. This CDR3 is built from 14 residues. V was pared by 0 bases and J by 2 bases, with 8 bases between. In DNA form, the CDR3 reads TGCGCCAGCAGCTTGGATTCACAAAACTATGGCTACACCTTC. Translated, it gives CASSLDSQNYGYTF.

J is TRBJ2-3 and V is TRBV5-6; D is unclear. V was shortened by 0 bases and J by 4 bases, with 9 bases between the two germline ends. Germline V gene lookup returns CDR1 SGHDT and CDR2 YYEEEE. CDR3 length: 14 residues. The CDR3 DNA reads TGTGCCAGCAGCTTGGGAAGGGCTCCAGATACGCAGTATTTT. As protein: CASSLGRAPDTQYF.

V is TRBV6-6 and J is TRBJ1-2; maybe TRBD1 (6 bases). Germline V gives CDR1 MNHNY, CDR2 SVGAGI (reference sequence). The CDR3 loop spans 13 amino acids. The V and J ends lost 5 bases and 8 bases respectively, with 15 bases between them. CDR3 amino acids: CASSLRTEGGYTF. CDR3 DNA: TGTGCCAGCAGTCTACGGACAGAGGGAGGCTACACCTTC.

The chain couples TRBV14 to TRBJ2-1; 7 bases agree with TRBD1. J gave up 4 bases and V 4 bases, and 7 bases lay outside the gene matches. The CDR3 totals 15 residues. Germline loops: CDR1 SGHDN, CDR2 FVKESK. The CDR3 DNA follows: TGTGCCAGCAGCCCGAGTGGGACAGCATACAATGAGCAGTTCTTC. Translation: CASSPSGTAYNEQFF.

This clone was detected only once. The V call is TRBV11-2, the J call TRBJ1-1; TRBD1 matches 9 bases. CDR3 length equals 17 residues. V trimming: 5 bases; J trimming: 6 bases; junction bases outside the gene matches: 16. CDR1 and CDR2 from the germline V gene are SGHAT and FQNNGV. CDR3 sequence reads: CASSPPRSGTGSAEAFF. DNA of the CDR3: TGTGCCAGCAGCCCCCCGCGTAGTGGGACAGGGTCTGCTGAAGCTTTCTTT.

J is TRBJ2-2 and V is TRBV23-1; weak D call: TRBD1 (6 bases). Being an ORF, TRBV23-1 has a function that is uncertain. CDR3 size: 16 residues. The germline V and J ends were trimmed by 6 bases and 2 bases, with 16 bases remaining between them. The CDR3 DNA follows: TGCGCCAGCAGCCTGACCGGGACAAATAACACCGGGGAGCTGTTTTTT. Protein: CASSLTGTNNTGELFF.

The gene calls are TRBV5-1 and TRBJ2-2; the D is unclear. The V gene lost 0 bases and the J gene lost 4 bases, with 10 bases spanning the gap. Germline CDR1 reads SGHRS; CDR2 reads YFSETQ. CDR3 length: 15 amino acids. DNA of the CDR3: TGCGCCAGCAGCTTGGCCGTAAGTTCCACCGGGGAGCTGTTTTTT. Translation: CASSLAVSSTGELFF.

The CDR3 nucleotides read TGTGCCATCTCGCCGAACACTGAAGCTTTCTTT. It codes for CAISPNTEAFF. J is TRBJ1-1 and V is TRBV6-5; D not resolved. CDR3 length equals 11 residues. V lost 10 bases to trimming and J lost 1 base, with 7 bases between them. CDR1 and CDR2 (germline): MNHEY, SVGAGI.

The chain is built from TRBV2 and TRBJ1-2; possibly TRBD1 for D (5 bases). This CDR3 region has 12 residues. V lost 3 bases, J lost 8 bases, and 10 bases lay in between. The V gene's germline CDR1 is SNHLY and CDR2 FYNNEI. The CDR3 nucleotides read TGTGCCAGCAGTGAGTGGGGCTACGGCTACACCTTC. It is translated as CASSEWGYGYTF.

The chain joins TRBV27 to TRBJ1-2; D is unresolved. This CDR3 contains 14 residues. CDR1 MNHEY and CDR2 SMNVEV come from the germline V gene (reference sequence). Trimming removed 6 bases at V and 2 bases at J, with 13 bases between. The CDR3 nucleotides read TGTGCCAGCAGCGCCGGGGTAGCGAACTATGGCTACACCTTC. Translated: CASSAGVANYGYTF.

This chain uses TRBV5-6 with TRBJ1-5; maybe TRBD1 (5 bases). CDR3 length: 14 amino acids. The V and J ends lost 4 bases and 5 bases respectively, with 13 bases between them. Germline V gives CDR1 SGHDT, CDR2 YYEEEE. CDR3 coding DNA: TGTGCCAGCAGCGGCGGGACGGCGGATCAGCCCCAGCATTTT. Its translation: CASSGGTADQPQHF.

Concerning this clone itself: At one boundary the junction diverges from the germline segment, which might be a read error. The rearrangement links TRBV7-7 to TRBJ1-6; unclear D gene. Germline-derived CDR1 and CDR2 are SSHAT and FNYEAQ (reference sequence). This CDR3 comprises 18 residues. The CDR3 region is CASSLFNPLLSYNSPLHF. In DNA form, the CDR3 reads TGTGCTAGCAGCTTATTCAATCCCTTGCTCTCCTATAATTCACCCCTCCACTTT.